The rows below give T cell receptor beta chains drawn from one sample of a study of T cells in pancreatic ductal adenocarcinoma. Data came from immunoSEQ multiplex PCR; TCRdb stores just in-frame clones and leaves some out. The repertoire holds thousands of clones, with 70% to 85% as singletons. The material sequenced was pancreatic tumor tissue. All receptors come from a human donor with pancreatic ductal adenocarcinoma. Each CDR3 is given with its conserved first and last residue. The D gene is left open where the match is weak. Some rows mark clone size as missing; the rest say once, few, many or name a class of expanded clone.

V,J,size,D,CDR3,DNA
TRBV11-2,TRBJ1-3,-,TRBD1,CASSPRTGEGNTIYF,TGTGCCAGCAGCCCGCGGACAGGAGAGGGAAACACCATATATTTT
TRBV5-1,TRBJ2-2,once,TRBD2,CASSLLAGDTGELFF,TGCGCCAGCAGCTTGTTAGCGGGGGACACCGGGGAGCTGTTTTTT
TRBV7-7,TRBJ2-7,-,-,CASSLGRTYEQYF,TGTGCTAGCAGCTTAGGACGTACCTACGAGCAGTACTTC
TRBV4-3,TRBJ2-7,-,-,CASSQREYSYEQYF,TGCGCCAGCAGCCAGCGTGAATACTCCTACGAGCAGTACTTC
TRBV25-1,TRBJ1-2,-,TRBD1,CASSEYGTGYGYTF,TGTGCCAGCAGTGAATACGGGACAGGTTATGGCTACACCTTC
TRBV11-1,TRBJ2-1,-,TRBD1,CASSPTGLGNEQFF,TGTGCCAGCAGCCCGACAGGGCTGGGGAATGAGCAGTTCTTC
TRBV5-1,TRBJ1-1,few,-,CASSTGTQNTEAFF,TGCGCCAGCAGCACCGGGACTCAGAACACTGAAGCTTTCTTT
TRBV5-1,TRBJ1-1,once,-,CASTPGDGNTEAFF,TGCGCCAGCACCCCGGGGGACGGGAACACTGAAGCTTTCTTT
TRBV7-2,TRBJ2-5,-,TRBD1,CASSLSEGGVRETQYF,TGTGCCAGCAGCTTAAGTGAAGGGGGCGTGAGAGAGACCCAGTACTTC
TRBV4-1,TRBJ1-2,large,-,CASSQGPLYGYTF,TGCGCCAGCAGCCAAGGACCCCTCTATGGCTACACCTTC
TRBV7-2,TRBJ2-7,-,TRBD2,CASSTGLAGVSEQYF,TGTGCCAGCAGCACCGGACTAGCGGGAGTATCCGAGCAGTACTTC
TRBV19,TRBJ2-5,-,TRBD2,CASSIWTSGLYQETQYF,TGTGCCAGTAGTATTTGGACTAGCGGGCTGTACCAAGAGACCCAGTACTTC
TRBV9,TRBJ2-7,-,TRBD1,CASSVGTGFSYEQYF,TGTGCCAGCAGCGTAGGGACAGGCTTCTCCTACGAGCAGTACTTC
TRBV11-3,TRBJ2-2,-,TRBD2,CASSLDGLVGGGELFF,TGTGCCAGCAGCTTAGATGGACTAGTTGGTGGCGGGGAGCTGTTTTTT
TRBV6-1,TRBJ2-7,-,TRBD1,CASAGGPYEQYF,TGTGCCAGCGCAGGGGGTCCCTACGAGCAGTACTTC
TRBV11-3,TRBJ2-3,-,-,CASSQGRSTDTQYF,TGTGCCAGCAGCCAAGGGCGGAGCACAGATACGCAGTATTTT
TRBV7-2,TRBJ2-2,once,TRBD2,CASSSGPPGLAVGELFF,TGTGCCAGCAGCTCAGGCCCACCGGGACTAGCGGTCGGGGAGCTGTTTTTT
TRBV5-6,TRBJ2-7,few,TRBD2,CASSPGLAGDREQYF,TGTGCCAGCAGCCCGGGACTAGCGGGAGATCGCGAGCAGTACTTC
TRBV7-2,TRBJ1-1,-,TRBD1,CASSLSGGGTEAFF,TGTGCCAGCAGCTTATCAGGGGGGGGGACTGAAGCTTTCTTT
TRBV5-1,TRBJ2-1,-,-,CASSLLLRGDEQFF,TGCGCCAGCAGCCTACTTTTAAGGGGCGATGAGCAGTTCTTC
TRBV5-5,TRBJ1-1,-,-,CASSASRGNTEAFF,TGTGCCAGCAGCGCGTCCAGGGGGAACACTGAAGCTTTCTTT
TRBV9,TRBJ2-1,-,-,CASSVDIDEQFF,TGTGCCAGCAGCGTAGATATTGACGAGCAGTTCTTC
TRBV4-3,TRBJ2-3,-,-,CASSQDLGGATDTQYF,TGCGCCAGCAGCCAAGATTTAGGGGGGGCCACAGATACGCAGTATTTT
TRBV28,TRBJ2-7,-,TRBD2,CASREAGGTYEQYF,TGTGCCAGCAGGGAAGCGGGGGGCACCTACGAGCAGTACTTC
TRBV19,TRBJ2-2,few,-,CASSQGTTPGTGELFF,TGTGCCAGTAGCCAGGGGACTACCCCAGGCACCGGGGAGCTGTTTTTT
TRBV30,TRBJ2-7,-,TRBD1,CAWSTGGYEQYF,TGTGCCTGGAGTACAGGGGGTTACGAGCAGTACTTC
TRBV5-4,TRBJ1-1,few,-,CASSLRSGAGTEAFF,TGTGCCAGCAGCCTAAGATCGGGGGCCGGGACTGAAGCTTTCTTT
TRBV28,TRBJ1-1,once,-,CASSFRNTEAFF,TGTGCCAGCAGTTTTCGTAACACTGAAGCTTTCTTT
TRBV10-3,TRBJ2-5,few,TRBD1,CAISGGPGQGQETQYF,TGTGCCATCAGTGGGGGTCCGGGACAGGGACAAGAGACCCAGTACTTC
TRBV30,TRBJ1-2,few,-,CAPDRLRVLGYTF,TGTGCCCCCGACAGGTTAAGAGTTTTGGGCTACACCTTC
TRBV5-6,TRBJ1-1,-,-,CASSLGWGLNTEAFF,TGTGCCAGCAGTCTTGGATGGGGCCTGAACACTGAAGCTTTCTTT
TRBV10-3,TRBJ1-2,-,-,CAISEGEVDYGYTF,TGTGCCATCAGTGAGGGGGAGGTAGACTATGGCTACACCTTC
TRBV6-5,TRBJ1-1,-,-,CASSYEGDTEAFF,TGTGCCAGCAGTTACGAGGGGGACACTGAAGCTTTCTTT
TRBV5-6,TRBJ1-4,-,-,CASSVVTGINEKLFF,TGTGCCAGCAGCGTAGTTACAGGGATTAATGAAAAACTGTTTTTT
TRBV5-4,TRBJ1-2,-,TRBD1,CASSPRTGDGYGYTF,TGTGCCAGCAGCCCTCGGACAGGGGATGGCTATGGCTACACCTTC